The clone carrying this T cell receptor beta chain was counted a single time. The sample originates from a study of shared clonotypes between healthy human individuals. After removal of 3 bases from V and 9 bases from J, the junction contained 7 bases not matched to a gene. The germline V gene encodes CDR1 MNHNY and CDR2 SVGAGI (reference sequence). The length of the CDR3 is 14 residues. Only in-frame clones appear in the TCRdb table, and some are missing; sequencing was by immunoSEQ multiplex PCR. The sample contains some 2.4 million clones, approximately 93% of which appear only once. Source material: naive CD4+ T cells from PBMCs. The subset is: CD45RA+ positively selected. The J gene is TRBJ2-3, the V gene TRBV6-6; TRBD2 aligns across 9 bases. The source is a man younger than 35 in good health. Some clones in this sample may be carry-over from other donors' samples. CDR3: CASSYSGRMGTQYF. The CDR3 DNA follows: TGTGCCAGCAGTTATAGCGGGAGAATGGGGACGCAGTATTTT.